This T cell receptor beta chain was sequenced for a study of early T cells in non-severe SARS-CoV-2 infection. This clonotype has at least ten counts. Its specificity is not known. Study results and caveats: CD4 and private specificities were missed by VDJdb matching, which favored anti-spike CD8 responses.

TCRdb re-called the 5' RACE reads with MiXCR, one entry per CDR3 protein. Of 20,000 to 25,000 distinct CDR3 sequences listed, around 4.2% are singletons. There are 18 residues in the CDR3. Trimming stripped 2 bases from V and 3 bases from J, with 21 bases between. CDR1 and CDR2 (germline): MNHEY, SVGEGT. The sequencing input was whole blood. The chain joins TRBV6-2 or TRBV6-3 to TRBJ2-3; a weak D match, TRBD2 (6 bases). The TCR comes from an adult who was a healthcare worker with PCR-confirmed SARS-CoV-2 infection or an uninfected control (not recorded which). The CDR3 protein is CASSYRSTTSWFTDTQYF. In DNA, the CDR3 is TGTGCCAGCAGTTACAGGAGTACGACTAGTTGGTTTACAGATACGCAGTATTTT.